This T cell receptor (beta chain) derives from a study of regulatory T cells in long-lasting Graves disease (dated by TCRdb to about 2021). Regarding the research as a whole: Newly diagnosed Graves' disease patients had taken antithyroid drugs for less than 3 months. The study was registered as a clinical trial and conducted in China. This study used TCR sequencing and RNA sequencing of peripheral blood to compare persistent Graves' disease patients against newly diagnosed Graves' disease patients. TCR sequencing covered around 13 persistent and 20 newly diagnosed Graves' disease patients, 33 samples in total. General conclusions and limits of the study: Sequencing and analysis were limited to the TCR beta chain. The authors acknowledged the small sample size as a limitation that may reduce accuracy. Only peripheral blood was studied, because thyroid tissue, the primary lesion, was inaccessible. Persistent Graves' disease patients showed lower TCR Shannon entropy and fewer highly expanded clones than newly diagnosed patients, suggesting clonal expansion. A larger number of public clonotypes was shared among persistent patients (fewer than 3,000) than among newly diagnosed patients (around 870). Preferential use of TRBV28, TRBJ1-2 and TRBJ2-5 was observed in persistent disease, whereas TRBV20-1 and TRBJ2-1 were favored in newly diagnosed disease.

As to this clonotype: No antigen is known for it. No base quality information exists; no much larger clone differs at one position.

The time point label corresponds to: newly diagnosed GD, antithyroid drugs for less than 3 months. For both TCR sequencing and RNA sequencing, RNA was extracted from PBMCs in TRIzol. The diagnosis of Graves' disease followed American Thyroid Association guidelines. The patients came from an endocrinology department in Xi'an, China. Each patient gave about 9.1 milliliters of peripheral blood, collected in an EDTA anticoagulant tube. Ficoll Paque Plus density gradient separation was used to isolate PBMCs, and no additional T cell sorting was done. An Agilent 2100 Bioanalyzer and agarose gel were used to assess RNA quality, and a NanoDrop 2000 was used to measure RNA concentration. Library prep was done by multiplex PCR. The reads were generated on an Illumina HiSeq 4000. TCR beta libraries were built with iRepertoire HTBI primers and Arm-PCR amplification of CDR3 regions. PCR products were gel purified before sequencing. For the original study's pipeline: Gene usage analysis of CDR3 amino acid clonotypes relied on the roughly 58 TRBV and 13 to 15 TRBJ segments identified across samples. COPE and FqMerger were used to merge filtered high-quality paired reads into contigs. BLAST was used to align contigs to IMGT TRBV, TRBD and TRBJ reference genes, and CDR3 was defined according to IMGT. Any clonotype with a frequency above 0.1% was classified as a highly expanded clone. Shannon entropy served as the measure of repertoire diversity, while the Gini coefficient captured V-J evenness. A clonotype found in more than one individual was treated as public. TCRdb reanalyzed the raw reads on its own, using fastp at Q25 for trimming and MiXCR for clone calling, and kept in-frame beta chains. Here each entry gathers all rows of one CDR3 protein and keeps the most common genes and DNA. TCRdb's processing, not the authors' own work, is the source of the V and J calls. The sample table contains about 620,000 distinct CDR3 sequences; only one count was recorded for about 16% of them. The top ten hold approximately 20% of the sample.

From its cysteine to its phenylalanine, the CDR3 spans 16 amino acids. The read is trimmed to its CDR3 DNA, 48 bases read in frame from base 1. The V end loses 6 bases and the J end loses 1 base, and a stretch of 17 bases separates them. CDR1 is given as LNHDA and CDR2 as SQIVND, both from the germline V gene (reference sequence). These data are also associated with another study on T cells in Graves' hyperthyroidism and ophthalmopathy. From that second study: Stable Graves' hyperthyroidism was defined as the absence of progression to ophthalmopathy over 18 months of follow-up. Hyperthyroidism patients were aged 18 to 65 years and newly diagnosed, with disease duration of less than 2 months. Exclusion was applied to patients with uncontrolled infections, other autoimmune diseases, pregnancy or lactation. Diagnoses relied on clinical symptoms, serum thyroxine and TRAb, thyroid ultrasound and orbital computed tomography. The TCR CDR3 was subjected to a first round of RT-PCR using the HTBI primer set and the Qiagen OneStep RT-PCR kit. Most expanded thyroid clonotypes (frequency above 0.001) were also detected in blood, suggesting blood repertoires may reflect thyroid immune responses. Ophthalmopathy was separated from stable hyperthyroidism by a 13 V-J signature model, with approximately 89% sensitivity and 81% to 83% specificity obtained in cross-validation and 80%/75% obtained in testing. During validation, the model predicted progression to ophthalmopathy a median of about 5.9 months ahead of onset, with more than 60% sensitivity and 72.22% specificity. A discovery cohort of about 95 patients, roughly 40 with Graves' ophthalmopathy and more than 55 with stable Graves' hyperthyroidism, was used to find distinguishing TCR V-J signatures. Prospective prediction of ophthalmopathy was tested in an independent validation cohort of some 19 hyperthyroidism patients and 15 to 17 patients who later progressed to ophthalmopathy. The 95 to 100 discovery patients were randomly split 7:3 into training and test sets. Thyroid tissue and blood T-cell repertoires from about six Graves' hyperthyroidism patients were also compared in the study. Once sampling was done, hyperthyroidism patients were given methimazole at a starting dose of 30 mg daily, whereas ophthalmopathy patients were given high-dose intravenous methylprednisolone. Libraries were constructed in a second round of multiplex PCR, after which size selection and purification were performed. Libraries were sequenced paired-end with 100 bp reads on an Illumina HiSeq2000. SOAPnuke was used to process the raw data, with reads discarded if the reads contained adapters or uncalled bases, had a mean Phred below 15, or lacked an exact constant-primer or identifier match. COPE v1.2.5 was used to merge the high-quality paired reads, and each unique nucleotide sequence was defined as a clonotype. MiTCR v1.1 was used to align the clonotypes against IMGT TRBV, TRBD and TRBJ reference segments. Analysis was restricted to V-J combinations with a frequency above 0.0001, which covered roughly 99% of repertoires. A TCS score was defined as the ratio of F50 (clonal expansion) to E x V (chaos), with BLOSUM62-based TCRdist applied between CDR3 peptides within each V-J. Welch's t-statistics and random forest reduced several hundred V-J features to under 15, which were used in a naive Bayes classifier (R e1071). Sample size was not statistically predetermined, and investigators were not blinded to group allocation. According to the paper, TCR Vbeta CDR3 sequencing was carried out on more than 120 peripheral blood samples, which came from over 40 ophthalmopathy, under 80 hyperthyroidism and 17 progressor patients.

This TCR was sampled from a woman in her twenties or thirties with Graves disease. Donor details come from another sample of the same person, matched by shared clones. The sample consisted of peripheral blood mononuclear cells (PBMCs), taken at new diagnosis, from a patient treated with antithyroid drugs. The sequence is built from TRBV19 and TRBJ2-3; 7 matching bases give a weak D call of TRBD2. The CDR3 sequence is CASSLWGGGGTDTQYF. The bases read TGTGCCAGTAGCCTCTGGGGAGGGGGAGGCACAGATACGCAGTATTTT.